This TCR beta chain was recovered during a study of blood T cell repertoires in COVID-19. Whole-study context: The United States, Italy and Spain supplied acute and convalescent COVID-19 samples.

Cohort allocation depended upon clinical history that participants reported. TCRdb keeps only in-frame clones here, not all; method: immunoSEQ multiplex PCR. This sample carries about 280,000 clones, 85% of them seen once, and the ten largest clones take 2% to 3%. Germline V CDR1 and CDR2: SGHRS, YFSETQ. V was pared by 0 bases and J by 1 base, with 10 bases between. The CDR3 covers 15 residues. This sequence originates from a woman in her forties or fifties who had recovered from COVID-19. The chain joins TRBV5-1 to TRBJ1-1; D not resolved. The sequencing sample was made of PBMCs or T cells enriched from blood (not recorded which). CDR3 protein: CASSLGWGGNTEAFF. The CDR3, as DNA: TGCGCCAGCAGCTTGGGATGGGGAGGGAACACTGAAGCTTTCTTT.